Each of the 8 T cell receptor beta chains below was sequenced from the same sample in a study of T cell responses to AZD1222 COVID-19 vaccine. Profiling relied on immunoSEQ multiplex PCR, and the TCRdb table lists in-frame clones only, not all of them. The table lists about 150,000 clones, approximately 89% of them singletons. The material was peripheral blood, obtained on day 0 of AZD1222 vaccination. These receptors came from an adult in good health.

This rearrangement joins TRBV5-1 to TRBJ2-4; 8 bases map to TRBD2. J was trimmed by 8 bases and V by 2 bases; bases with no gene match: 15. Germline V gives CDR1 SGHRS, CDR2 YFSETQ. CDR3 length: 17 amino acids. Written as DNA, the CDR3 is TGCGCCAGCAGCTTCCAAGCGGGGGCGCCGCTAGGGTACATTCAGTACTTC. This translates into CASSFQAGAPLGYIQYF.

The genes are TRBV11-2 and TRBJ1-4, with 8 nucleotides matching TRBD1. The V gene end was trimmed by 5 bases and the J gene end by 5 bases; junction bases not matched to a gene: 4. CDR3 length equals 14 residues. CDR1 SGHAT and CDR2 FQNNGV come from the germline V gene. The CDR3 spells CASSPDRANEKLFF. The CDR3 DNA reads as TGTGCCAGCAGCCCGGACAGGGCGAATGAAAAACTGTTTTTT. The variable domain in full, with the rest retrieved from reference TRBV11-2 and TRBJ1-4, is EAGVAQSPRYKIIEKRQSVAFWCNPISGHATLYWYQQILGQGPKLLIQFQNNGVVDDSQLPKDRFSAERLKGVDSTLKIQPAKLEDSAVYLCASSPDRANEKLFFGSGTQLSVL.

The V gene is TRBV2, the J gene TRBJ1-2; D is undetermined. Germline assignment: CDR1 SNHLY and CDR2 FYNNEI. This CDR3 contains 15 residues. Trimming cost V 2 bases and J 3 bases, with 13 bases left between them. CDR3 nucleotides: TGTGCCAGCAGTGAATACGGGGATAAGGACTATGGCTACACCTTC. It encodes CASSEYGDKDYGYTF. Drawing the rest from reference TRBV2 and TRBJ1-2, the complete variable domain is EPEVTQTPSHQVTQMGQEVILRCVPISNHLYFYWYRQILGQKVEFLVSFYNNEISEKSEIFDDQFSVERPDGSNFTLKIRSTKLEDSAMYFCASSEYGDKDYGYTFGSGTRLTVV.

The chain carries TRBV18 and TRBJ2-5, with D possibly being TRBD1 (6 bases). The CDR3 covers 14 residues. The V end lost 2 bases, the J end lost 2 bases, and 9 bases lay between the germline ends. Germline CDR1 KGHSH, CDR2 LQKENI. The chain's CDR3 is CASSPGQIQETQYF. CDR3 DNA sequence: TGTGCCAGCTCACCAGGACAGATACAAGAGACCCAGTACTTC.

This chain links TRBV14 with TRBJ2-3, with TRBD2 matching 8 bases. This CDR3 contains 16 residues. Per germline, CDR1 SGHDN and CDR2 FVKESK. V lost 2 bases, J lost 2 bases, and 6 bases stayed unmatched. The CDR3 coding sequence is TGTGCCAGCAGCCAATATCCGGGGGGGGCCACAGATACGCAGTATTTT. This encodes CASSQYPGGATDTQYF.

The genes are TRBV12-3 or TRBV12-4 and TRBJ1-1; a weak D match, TRBD1 (5 bases). The CDR3 spans 12 residues. V was shortened by 4 bases and J by 10 bases, with 13 bases between the two germline ends. This CDR3 reads CASSWTPQGAFF. The CDR3 nucleotides are TGTGCCAGCAGTTGGACTCCCCAGGGAGCTTTCTTT.

The chain joins TRBV19 to TRBJ1-4; a weak D match, TRBD1 (5 bases). Germline-derived CDR1 and CDR2 are LNHDA and SQIVND (reference sequence). This CDR3 is built from 14 residues. V lost 3 bases and J lost 6, with 11 bases in between. The CDR3 is CASSIPGNYEKLFF. The CDR3 bases are TGTGCCAGTAGTATCCCAGGGAACTATGAAAAACTGTTTTTT.

This clone has more than one count but fewer than ten. The J gene is TRBJ1-4, the V gene TRBV29-1; D is ambiguous. Looked up from germline, CDR1 is SQVTM and CDR2 is ANQGSEA. The CDR3 covers 15 residues. Trimming took 8 bases from V and 6 from J, leaving 22 bases between them. This chain's CDR3 is CSSLIWGGMDEKLFF. CDR3 nucleotide sequence: TGCAGCTCACTGATCTGGGGAGGGATGGATGAAAAACTGTTTTTT.